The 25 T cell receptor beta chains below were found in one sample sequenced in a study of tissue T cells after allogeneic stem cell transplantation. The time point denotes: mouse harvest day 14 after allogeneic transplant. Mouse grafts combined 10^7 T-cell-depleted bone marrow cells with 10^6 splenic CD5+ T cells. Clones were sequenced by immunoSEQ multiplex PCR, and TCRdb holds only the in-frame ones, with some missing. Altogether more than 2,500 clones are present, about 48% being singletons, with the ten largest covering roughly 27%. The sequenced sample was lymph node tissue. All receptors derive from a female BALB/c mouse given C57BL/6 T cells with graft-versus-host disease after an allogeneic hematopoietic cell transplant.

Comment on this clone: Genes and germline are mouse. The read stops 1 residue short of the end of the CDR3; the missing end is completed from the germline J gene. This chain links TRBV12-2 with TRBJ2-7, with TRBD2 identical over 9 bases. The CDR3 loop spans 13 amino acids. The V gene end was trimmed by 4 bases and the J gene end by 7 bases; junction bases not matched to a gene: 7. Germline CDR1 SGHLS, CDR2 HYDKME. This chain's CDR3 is CASSRDWVGEQYF. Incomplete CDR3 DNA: TGTGCCAGCTCCCGGGACTGGGTTGGAGAACAGTAC. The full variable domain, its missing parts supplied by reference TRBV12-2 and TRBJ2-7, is NSGVVQSPRYIIKGKGERSILKCIPISGHLSVAWYQQTQGQELKFFIQHYDKMERDKGNLPSRFSVQQFDDYHSEMNMSALELEDSAVYFCASSRDWVGEQYFGPGTRLTVL.

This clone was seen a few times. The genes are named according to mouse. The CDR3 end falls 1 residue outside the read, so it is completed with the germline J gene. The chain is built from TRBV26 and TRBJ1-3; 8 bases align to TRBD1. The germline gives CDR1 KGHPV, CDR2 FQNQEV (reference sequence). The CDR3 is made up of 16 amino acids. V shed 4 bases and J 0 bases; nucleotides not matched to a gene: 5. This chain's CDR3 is CASSPGQGNSGNTLYF. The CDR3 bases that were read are TGTGCCAGCAGTCCTGGACAGGGTAATTCTGGAAATACGCTCTAT.

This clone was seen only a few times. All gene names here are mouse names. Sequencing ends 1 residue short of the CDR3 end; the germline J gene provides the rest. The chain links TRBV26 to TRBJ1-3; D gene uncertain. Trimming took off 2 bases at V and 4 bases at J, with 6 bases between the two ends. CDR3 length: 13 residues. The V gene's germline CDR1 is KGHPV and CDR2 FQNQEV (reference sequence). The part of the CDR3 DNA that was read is TGTGCCAGCAGTCTGATCAGGGGAAATACGCTCTAT. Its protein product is CASSLIRGNTLY. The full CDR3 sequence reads CASSLIRGNTLYF.

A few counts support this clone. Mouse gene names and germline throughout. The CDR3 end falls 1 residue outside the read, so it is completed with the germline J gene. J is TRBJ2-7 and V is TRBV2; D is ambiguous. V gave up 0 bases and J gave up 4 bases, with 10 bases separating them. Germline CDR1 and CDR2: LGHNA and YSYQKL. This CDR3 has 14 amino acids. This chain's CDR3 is CASSQDRHLYEQYF. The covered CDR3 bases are TGTGCCAGCAGCCAAGATCGACATCTATATGAACAGTAC.

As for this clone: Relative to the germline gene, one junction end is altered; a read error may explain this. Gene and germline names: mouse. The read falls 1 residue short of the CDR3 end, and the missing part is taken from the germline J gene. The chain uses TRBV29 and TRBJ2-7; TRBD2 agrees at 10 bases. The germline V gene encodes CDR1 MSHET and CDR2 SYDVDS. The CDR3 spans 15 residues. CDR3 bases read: TGTGCCAGCAGTGATGCCGGGACTGGGGACTATGAACAGTAC. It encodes CASSDAGTGDYEQY. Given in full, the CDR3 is CASSDAGTGDYEQYF.

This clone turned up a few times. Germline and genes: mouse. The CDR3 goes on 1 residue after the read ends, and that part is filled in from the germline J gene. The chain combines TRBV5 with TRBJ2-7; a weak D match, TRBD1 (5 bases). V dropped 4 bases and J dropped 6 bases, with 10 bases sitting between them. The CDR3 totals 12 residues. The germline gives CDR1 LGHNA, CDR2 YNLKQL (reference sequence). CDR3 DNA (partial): TGTGCCAGCAGCCCCCAGGGTCTTGAACAGTAC. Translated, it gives CASSPQGLEQY. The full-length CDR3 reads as CASSPQGLEQYF.

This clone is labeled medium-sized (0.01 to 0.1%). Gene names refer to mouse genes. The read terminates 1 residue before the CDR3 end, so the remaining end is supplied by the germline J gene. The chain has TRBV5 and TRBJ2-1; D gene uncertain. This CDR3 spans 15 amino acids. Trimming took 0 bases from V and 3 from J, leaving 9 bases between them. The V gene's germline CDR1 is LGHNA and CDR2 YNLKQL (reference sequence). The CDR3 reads CASSQDQDLYAEQFF. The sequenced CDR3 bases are TGTGCCAGCAGCCAAGATCAAGACCTCTATGCTGAGCAGTTC.

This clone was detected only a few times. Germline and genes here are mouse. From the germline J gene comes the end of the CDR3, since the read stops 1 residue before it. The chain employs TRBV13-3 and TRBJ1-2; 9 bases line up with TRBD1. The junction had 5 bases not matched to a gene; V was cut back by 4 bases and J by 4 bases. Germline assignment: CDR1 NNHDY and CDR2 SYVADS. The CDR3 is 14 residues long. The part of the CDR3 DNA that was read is TGTGCCAGCAGTTCGGGACAGGGTGGCTCCGACTACACC. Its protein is CASSSGQGGSDYT. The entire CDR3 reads CASSSGQGGSDYTF.

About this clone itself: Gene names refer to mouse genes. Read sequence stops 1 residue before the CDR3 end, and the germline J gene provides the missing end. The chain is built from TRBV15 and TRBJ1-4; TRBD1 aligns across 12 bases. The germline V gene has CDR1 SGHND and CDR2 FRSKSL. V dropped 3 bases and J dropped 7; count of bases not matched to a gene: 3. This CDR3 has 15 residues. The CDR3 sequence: CASSFGTGGPERLFF. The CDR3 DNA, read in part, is TGTGCCAGCAGTTTCGGGACAGGGGGCCCCGAAAGATTATTT.

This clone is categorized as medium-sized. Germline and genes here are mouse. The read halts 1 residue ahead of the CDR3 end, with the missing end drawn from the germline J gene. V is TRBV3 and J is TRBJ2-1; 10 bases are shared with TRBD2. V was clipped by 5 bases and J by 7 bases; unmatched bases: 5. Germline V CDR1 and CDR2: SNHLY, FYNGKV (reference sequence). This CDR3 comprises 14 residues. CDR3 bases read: TGTGCCAGCAGCCTGGACTGGGGGCGGGCTGAGCAGTTC. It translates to CASSLDWGRAEQF. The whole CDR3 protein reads CASSLDWGRAEQFF.

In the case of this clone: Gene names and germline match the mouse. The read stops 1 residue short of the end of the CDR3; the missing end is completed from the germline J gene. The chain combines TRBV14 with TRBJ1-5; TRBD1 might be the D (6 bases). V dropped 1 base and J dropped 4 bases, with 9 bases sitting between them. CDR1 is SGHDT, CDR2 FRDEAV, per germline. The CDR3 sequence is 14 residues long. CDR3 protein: CASSFPGTNQAPLF. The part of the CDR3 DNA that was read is TGTGCCAGCAGTTTCCCCGGGACAAACCAGGCTCCGCTT.

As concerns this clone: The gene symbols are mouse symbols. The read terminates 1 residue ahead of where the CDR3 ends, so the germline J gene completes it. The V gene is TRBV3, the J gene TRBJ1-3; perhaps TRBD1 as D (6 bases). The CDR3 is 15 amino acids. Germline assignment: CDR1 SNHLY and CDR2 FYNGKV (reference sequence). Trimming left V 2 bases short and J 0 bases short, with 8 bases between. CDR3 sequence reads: CASSLTGNSGNTLYF. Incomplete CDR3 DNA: TGTGCCAGCAGCTTAACAGGGAATTCTGGAAATACGCTCTAT.

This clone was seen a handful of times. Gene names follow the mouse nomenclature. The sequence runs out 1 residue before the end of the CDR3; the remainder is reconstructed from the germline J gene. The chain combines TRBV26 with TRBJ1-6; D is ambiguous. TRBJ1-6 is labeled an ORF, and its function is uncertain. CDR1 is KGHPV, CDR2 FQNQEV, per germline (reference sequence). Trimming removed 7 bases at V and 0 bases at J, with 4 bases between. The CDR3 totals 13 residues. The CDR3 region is CASTSSYNSPLYF. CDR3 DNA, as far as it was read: TGTGCCAGCACCAGTTCCTATAATTCGCCCCTCTAC.

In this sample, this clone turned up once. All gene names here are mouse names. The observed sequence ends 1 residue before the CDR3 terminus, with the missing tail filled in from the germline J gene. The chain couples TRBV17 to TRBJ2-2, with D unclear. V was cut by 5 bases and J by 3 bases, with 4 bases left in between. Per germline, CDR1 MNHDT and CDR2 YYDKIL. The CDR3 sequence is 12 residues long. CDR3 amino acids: CASSADTGQLYF. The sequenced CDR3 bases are TGTGCTAGCAGTGCGGACACCGGGCAGCTCTAC. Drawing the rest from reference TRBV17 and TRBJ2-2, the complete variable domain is DTTVKQNPRYKLARVGKPVNLICSQTMNHDTMYWYQKKPNQAPKLLLFYYDKILNREADTFEKFQSSRPNNSFCSLYIGSAGLEYSAMYLCASSADTGQLYFGEGSKLTVL.

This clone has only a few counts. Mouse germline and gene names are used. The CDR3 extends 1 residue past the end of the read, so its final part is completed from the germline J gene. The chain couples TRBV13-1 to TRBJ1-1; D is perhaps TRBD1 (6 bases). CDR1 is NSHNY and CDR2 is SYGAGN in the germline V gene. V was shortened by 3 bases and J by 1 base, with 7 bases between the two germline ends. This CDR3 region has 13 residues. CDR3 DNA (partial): TGTGCCAGCAGTGGGGGACAAAACACAGAAGTCTTC. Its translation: CASSGGQNTEVF. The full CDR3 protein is CASSGGQNTEVFF.

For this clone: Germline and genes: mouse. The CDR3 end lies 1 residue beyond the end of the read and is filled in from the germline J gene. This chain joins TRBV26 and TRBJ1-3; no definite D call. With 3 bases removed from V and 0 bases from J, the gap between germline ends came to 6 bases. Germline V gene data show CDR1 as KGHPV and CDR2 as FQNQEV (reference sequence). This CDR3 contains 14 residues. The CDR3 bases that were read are TGTGCCAGCAGTCTAGCAAATTCTGGAAATACGCTCTAT. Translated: CASSLANSGNTLY. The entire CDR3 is CASSLANSGNTLYF.

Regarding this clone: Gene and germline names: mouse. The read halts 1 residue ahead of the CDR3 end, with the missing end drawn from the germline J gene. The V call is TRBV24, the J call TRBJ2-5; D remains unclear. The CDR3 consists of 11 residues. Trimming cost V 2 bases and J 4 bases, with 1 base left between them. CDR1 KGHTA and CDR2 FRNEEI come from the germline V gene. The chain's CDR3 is CASSLEDTQYF. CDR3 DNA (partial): TGTGCCAGCAGTCTGGAAGACACCCAGTAC.

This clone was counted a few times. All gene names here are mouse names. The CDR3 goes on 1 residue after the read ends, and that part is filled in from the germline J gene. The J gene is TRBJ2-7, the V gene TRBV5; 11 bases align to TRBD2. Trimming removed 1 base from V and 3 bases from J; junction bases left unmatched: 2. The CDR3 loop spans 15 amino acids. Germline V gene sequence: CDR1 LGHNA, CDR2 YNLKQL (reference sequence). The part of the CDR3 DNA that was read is TGTGCCAGCAGCCAAGGGACTGGGGGGCTCTATGAACAGTAC. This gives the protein CASSQGTGGLYEQY. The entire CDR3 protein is CASSQGTGGLYEQYF.

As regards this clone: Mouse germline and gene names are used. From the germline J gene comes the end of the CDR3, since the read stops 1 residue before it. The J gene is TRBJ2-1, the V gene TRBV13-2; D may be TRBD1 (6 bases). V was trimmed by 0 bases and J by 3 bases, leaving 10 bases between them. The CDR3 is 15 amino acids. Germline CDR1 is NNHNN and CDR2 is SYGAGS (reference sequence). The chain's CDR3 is CASGDGRGFYAEQFF. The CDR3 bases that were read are TGTGCCAGCGGTGATGGGAGGGGGTTCTATGCTGAGCAGTTC.

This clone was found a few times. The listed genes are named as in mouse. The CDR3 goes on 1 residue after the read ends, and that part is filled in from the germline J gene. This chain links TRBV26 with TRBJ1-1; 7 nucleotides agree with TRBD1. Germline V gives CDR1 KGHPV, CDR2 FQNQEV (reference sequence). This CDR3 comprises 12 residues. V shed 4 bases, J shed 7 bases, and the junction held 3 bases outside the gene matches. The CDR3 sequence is CASSPTGKEVFF. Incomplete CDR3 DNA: TGTGCCAGCAGTCCGACAGGGAAAGAAGTCTTC.

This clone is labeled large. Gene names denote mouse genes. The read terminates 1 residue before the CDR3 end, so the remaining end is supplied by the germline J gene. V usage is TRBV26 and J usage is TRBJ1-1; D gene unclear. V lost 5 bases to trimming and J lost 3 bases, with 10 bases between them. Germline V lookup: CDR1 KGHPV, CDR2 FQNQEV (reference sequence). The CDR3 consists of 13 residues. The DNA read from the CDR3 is TGTGCCAGCAGTTTCCCCGGGGACACAGAAGTCTTC. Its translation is CASSFPGDTEVF. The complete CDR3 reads CASSFPGDTEVFF.

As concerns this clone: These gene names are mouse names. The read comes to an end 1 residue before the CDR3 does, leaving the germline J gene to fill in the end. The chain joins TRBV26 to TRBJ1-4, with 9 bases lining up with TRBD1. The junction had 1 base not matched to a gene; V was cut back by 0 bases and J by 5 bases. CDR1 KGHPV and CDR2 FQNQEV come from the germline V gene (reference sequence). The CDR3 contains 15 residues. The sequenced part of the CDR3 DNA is TGTGCCAGCAGTCTGTCCGGGACAGGGAACGAAAGATTATTT. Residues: CASSLSGTGNERLF. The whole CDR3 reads CASSLSGTGNERLFF.

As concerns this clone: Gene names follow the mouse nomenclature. The CDR3 region is CASSEKDTGQLYF. The sequenced CDR3 bases are TGTGCCAGCAGTGAGAAGGACACCGGGCAGCTCTAC. J is TRBJ2-2 and V is TRBV13-3; D not certain. The DNA ends 1 residue before the CDR3 does, and the rest of the CDR3 is filled in from the germline J gene. The CDR3 runs to 13 residues. CDR1 and CDR2 (germline): NNHDY, SYVADS. V lost 2 bases and J 3 bases, leaving 5 bases between the germline ends. Looking up the rest from reference TRBV13-3 and TRBJ2-2 gives the full variable domain: EAAVTQSPRSKVAVTGGKVTLSCHQTNNHDYMYWYRQDTGHGLRLIHYSYVADSTEKGDIPDGYKASRPSQENFSLILELASLSQTAVYFCASSEKDTGQLYFGEGSKLTVL.

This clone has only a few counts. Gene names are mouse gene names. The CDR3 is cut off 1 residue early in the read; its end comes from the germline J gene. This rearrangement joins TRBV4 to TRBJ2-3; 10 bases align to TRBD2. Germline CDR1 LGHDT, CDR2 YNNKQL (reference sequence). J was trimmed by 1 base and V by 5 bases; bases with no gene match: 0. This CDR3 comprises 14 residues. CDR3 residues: CASSDWGGAETLYF. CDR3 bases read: TGTGCCAGCAGCGACTGGGGGGGTGCAGAAACGCTGTAT.

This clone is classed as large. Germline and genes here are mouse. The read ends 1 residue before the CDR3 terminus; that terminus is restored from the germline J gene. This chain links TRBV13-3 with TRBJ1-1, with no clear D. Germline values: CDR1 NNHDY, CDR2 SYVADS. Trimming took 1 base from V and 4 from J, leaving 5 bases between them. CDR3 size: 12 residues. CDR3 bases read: TGTGCCAGCAGTGATAGCATCACAGAAGTCTTC. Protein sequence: CASSDSITEVF. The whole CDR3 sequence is CASSDSITEVFF.